This T cell receptor beta chain appears in the sequencing data of a study of blood T cells in healthy people across ages. Study-level findings and limits: Estimates drawn from one million T cells were deemed to understate diversity. Whereas aged donors had fewer naive CD4+ cells, long-lived donors had more of them and higher diversity.

Next came a second PCR, run for about 7 to 11 cycles, which used a sample-barcoded 5' primer along with a J-beta primer mix. The template-switch adaptor, which had 12 random nucleotides, put a tag on each cDNA molecule. Per sample, CDR3-containing paired-end reads numbered at least 2.5 million. TCRdb used MiXCR to reprocess the 5' RACE reads, holding one entry per CDR3 protein. The profile shows roughly 1,700,000 distinct CDR3 sequences, under 30% of them singletons. To note about this clonotype: Its antigen remains unknown.

Germline CDR1 is DFQATT and CDR2 is SNEGSKA (reference sequence). The CDR3 covers 18 residues. The trim removed 5 bases at V and 4 bases at J, leaving 13 bases unmatched. The receptor was isolated from a young woman in good health. Material: blood. V gene TRBV20-1 combines with J gene TRBJ2-1; 14 bases match TRBD2. CDR3 protein: CSAQPGLAGGQGYNEQFF. The DNA for the CDR3 is TGCAGTGCTCAGCCCGGACTAGCGGGAGGCCAGGGGTACAATGAGCAGTTCTTC.